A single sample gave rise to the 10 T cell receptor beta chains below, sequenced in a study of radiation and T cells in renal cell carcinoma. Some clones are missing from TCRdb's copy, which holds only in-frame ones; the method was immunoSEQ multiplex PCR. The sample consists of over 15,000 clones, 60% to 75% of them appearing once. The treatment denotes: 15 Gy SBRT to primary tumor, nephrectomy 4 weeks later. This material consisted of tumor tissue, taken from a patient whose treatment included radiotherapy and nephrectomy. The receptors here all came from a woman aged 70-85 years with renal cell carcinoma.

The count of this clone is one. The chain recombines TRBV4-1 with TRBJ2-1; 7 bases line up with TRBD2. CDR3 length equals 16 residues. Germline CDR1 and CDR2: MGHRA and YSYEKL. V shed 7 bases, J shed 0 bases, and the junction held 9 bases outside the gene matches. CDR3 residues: CASNGGLTSSYNEQFF. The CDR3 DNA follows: TGCGCCAGCAACGGGGGGTTGACAAGCTCCTACAATGAGCAGTTCTTC.

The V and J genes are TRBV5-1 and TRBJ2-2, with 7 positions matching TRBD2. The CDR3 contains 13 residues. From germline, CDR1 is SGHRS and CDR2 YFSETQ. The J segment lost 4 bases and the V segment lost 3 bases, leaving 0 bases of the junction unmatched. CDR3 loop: CASSWTSTGELFF. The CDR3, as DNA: TGCGCCAGCAGCTGGACTAGCACCGGGGAGCTGTTTTTT.

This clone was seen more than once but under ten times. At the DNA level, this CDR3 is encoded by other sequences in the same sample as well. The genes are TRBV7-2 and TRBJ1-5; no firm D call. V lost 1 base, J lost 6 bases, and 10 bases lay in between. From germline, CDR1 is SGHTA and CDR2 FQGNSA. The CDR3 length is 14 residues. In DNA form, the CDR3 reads TGTGCCAGCAGCTTAGGGATCAATAGTCAGCCCCAGCATTTT. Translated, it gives CASSLGINSQPQHF.

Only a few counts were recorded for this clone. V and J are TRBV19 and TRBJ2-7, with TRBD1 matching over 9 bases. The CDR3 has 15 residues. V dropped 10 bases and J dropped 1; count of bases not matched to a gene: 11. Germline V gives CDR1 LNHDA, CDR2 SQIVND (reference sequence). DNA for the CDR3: TGTGCCACCACCCCGGGACAGGGAAGGTCCTACGAGCAGTACTTC. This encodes CATTPGQGRSYEQYF.

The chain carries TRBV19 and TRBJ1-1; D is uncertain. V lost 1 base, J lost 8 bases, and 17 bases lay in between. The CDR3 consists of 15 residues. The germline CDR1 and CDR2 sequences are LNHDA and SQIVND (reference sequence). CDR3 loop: CASSIVGSTLLEAFF. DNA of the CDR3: TGTGCCAGTAGTATAGTGGGCAGTACCCTGTTAGAAGCTTTCTTT.

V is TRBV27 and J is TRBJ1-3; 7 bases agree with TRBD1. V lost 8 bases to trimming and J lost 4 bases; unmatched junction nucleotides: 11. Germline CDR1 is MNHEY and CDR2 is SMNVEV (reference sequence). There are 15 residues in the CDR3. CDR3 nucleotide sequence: TGTGCCAGCTCGTCCCTGGGGGGACAGGGAAACACCATATATTTT. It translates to CASSSLGGQGNTIYF.

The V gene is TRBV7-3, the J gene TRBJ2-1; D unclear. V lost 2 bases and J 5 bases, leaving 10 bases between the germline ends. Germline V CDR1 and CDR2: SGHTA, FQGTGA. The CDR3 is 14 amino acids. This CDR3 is CASSLLPRDNEQFF. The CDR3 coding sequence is TGTGCCAGCAGCTTACTGCCCAGAGACAATGAGCAGTTCTTC.

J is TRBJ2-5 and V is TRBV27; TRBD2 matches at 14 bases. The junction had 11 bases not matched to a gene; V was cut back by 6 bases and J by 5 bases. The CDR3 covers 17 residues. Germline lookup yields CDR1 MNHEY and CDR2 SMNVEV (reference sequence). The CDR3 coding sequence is TGTGCCAGCAGACCGGTTCTCAGACTAGCGGGGGGGGAGACCCAGTACTTC. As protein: CASRPVLRLAGGETQYF.

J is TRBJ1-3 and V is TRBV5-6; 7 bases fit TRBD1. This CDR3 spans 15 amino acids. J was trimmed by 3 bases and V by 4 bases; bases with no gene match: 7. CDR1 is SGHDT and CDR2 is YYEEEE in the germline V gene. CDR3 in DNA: TGTGCCAGCAGCCAGGGACAGAATTTTGGAAACACCATATATTTT. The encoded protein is CASSQGQNFGNTIYF. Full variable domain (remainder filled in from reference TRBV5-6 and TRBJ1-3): DAGVTQSPTHLIKTRGQQVTLRCSPKSGHDTVSWYQQALGQGPQFIFQYYEEEERQRGNFPDRFSGHQFPNYSSELNVNALLLGDSALYLCASSQGQNFGNTIYFGEGSWLTVV.

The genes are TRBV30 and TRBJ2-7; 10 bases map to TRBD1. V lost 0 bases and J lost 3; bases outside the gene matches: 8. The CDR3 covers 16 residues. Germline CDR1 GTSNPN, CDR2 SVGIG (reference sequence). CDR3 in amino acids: CAWSVLPGQGVYEQYF. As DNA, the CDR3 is TGTGCCTGGAGTGTATTGCCCGGACAGGGGGTCTACGAGCAGTACTTC. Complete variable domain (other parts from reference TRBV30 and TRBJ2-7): SQTIHQWPATLVQPVGSPLSLECTVEGTSNPNLYWYRQAAGRGLQLLFYSVGIGQISSEVPQNLSASRPQDRQFILSSKKLLLSDSGFYLCAWSVLPGQGVYEQYFGPGTRLTVT.